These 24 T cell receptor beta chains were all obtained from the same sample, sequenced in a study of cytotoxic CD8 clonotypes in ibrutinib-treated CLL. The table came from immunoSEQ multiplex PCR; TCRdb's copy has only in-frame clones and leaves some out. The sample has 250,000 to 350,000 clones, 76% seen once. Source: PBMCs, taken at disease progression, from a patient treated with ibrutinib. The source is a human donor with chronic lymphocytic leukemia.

CDR3 in DNA: TGCAGCGTTGTTGGCGGCTTGGAGGCTTTCTTT. It is translated as CSVVGGLEAFF. V gene TRBV29-1 combines with J gene TRBJ1-1; D is unclear. This CDR3 has 11 residues. Per the germline V gene, CDR1 is SQVTM and CDR2 is ANQGSEA. V lost 4 bases and J lost 11, with 14 bases in between.

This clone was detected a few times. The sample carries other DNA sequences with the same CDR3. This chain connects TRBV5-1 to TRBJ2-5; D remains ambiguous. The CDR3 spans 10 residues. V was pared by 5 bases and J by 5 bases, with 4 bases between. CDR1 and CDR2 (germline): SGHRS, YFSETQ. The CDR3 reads CASSGETQYF. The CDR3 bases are TGCGCCAGCAGTGGGGAGACCCAGTACTTC. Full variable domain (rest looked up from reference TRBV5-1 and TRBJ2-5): KAGVTQTPRYLIKTRGQQVTLSCSPISGHRSVSWYQQTPGQGLQFLFEYFSETQRNKGNFPGRFSGRQFSNSRSEMNVSTLELGDSALYLCASSGETQYFGPGTRLLVL.

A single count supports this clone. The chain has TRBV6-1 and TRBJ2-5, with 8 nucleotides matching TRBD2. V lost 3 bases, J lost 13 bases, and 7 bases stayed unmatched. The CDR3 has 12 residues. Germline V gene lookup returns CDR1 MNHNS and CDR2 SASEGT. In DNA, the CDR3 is TGTGCCAGCAGTGAGCCGGGGGGGTCACGGTACTTC. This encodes CASSEPGGSRYF.

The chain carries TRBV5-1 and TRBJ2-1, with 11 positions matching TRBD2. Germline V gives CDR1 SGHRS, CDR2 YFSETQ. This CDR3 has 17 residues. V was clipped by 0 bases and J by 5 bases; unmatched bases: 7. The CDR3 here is CASSLGFVLAGDNEQFF. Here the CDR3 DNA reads TGCGCCAGCAGCTTGGGATTCGTACTAGCGGGAGACAATGAGCAGTTCTTC.

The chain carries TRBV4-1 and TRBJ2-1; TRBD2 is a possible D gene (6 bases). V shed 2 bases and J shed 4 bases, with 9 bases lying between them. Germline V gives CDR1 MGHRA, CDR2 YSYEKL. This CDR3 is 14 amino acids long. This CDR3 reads CASSQSGGYNEQFF. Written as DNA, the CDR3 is TGCGCCAGCAGCCAAAGCGGAGGGTACAATGAGCAGTTCTTC.

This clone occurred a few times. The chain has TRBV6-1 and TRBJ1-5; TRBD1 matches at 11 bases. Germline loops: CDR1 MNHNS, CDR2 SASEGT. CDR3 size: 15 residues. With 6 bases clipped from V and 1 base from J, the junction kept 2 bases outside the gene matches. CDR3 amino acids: CASRDRGRSNQPQHF. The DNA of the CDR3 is TGTGCCAGCAGGGACAGGGGGCGAAGCAATCAGCCCCAGCATTTT.

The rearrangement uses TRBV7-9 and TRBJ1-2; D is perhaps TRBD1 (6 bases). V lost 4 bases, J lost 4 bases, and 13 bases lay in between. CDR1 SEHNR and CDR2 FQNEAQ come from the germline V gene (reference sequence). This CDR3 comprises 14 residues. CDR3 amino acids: CASSSPGVGYGYTF. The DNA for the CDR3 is TGTGCCAGCAGCTCCCCAGGGGTTGGCTATGGCTACACCTTC.

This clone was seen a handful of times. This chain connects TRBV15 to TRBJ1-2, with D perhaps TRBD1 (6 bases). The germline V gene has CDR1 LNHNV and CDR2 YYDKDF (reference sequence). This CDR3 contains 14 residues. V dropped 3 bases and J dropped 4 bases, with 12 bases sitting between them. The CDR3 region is CATSSDRSFYGYTF. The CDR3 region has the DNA TGTGCCACCAGCAGCGACAGGTCCTTCTATGGCTACACCTTC.

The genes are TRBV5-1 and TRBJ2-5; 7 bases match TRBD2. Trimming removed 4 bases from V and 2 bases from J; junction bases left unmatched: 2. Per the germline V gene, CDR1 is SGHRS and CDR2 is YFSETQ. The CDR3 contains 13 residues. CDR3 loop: CASSLGGQETQYF. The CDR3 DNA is TGCGCCAGCAGCCTGGGGGGGCAAGAGACCCAGTACTTC.

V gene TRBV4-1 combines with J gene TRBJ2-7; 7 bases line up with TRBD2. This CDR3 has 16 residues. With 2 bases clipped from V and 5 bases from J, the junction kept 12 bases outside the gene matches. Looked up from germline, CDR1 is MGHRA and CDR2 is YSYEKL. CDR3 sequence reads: CASSQPSRLAPHEQYF. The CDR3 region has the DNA TGCGCCAGCAGCCAACCCTCCCGACTAGCTCCCCACGAGCAGTACTTC.

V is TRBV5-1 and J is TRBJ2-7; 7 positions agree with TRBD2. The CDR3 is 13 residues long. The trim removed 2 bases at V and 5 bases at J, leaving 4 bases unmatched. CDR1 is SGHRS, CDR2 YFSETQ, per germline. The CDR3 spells CASSFGGGDEQYF. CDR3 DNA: TGCGCCAGCAGCTTTGGCGGGGGAGACGAGCAGTACTTC.

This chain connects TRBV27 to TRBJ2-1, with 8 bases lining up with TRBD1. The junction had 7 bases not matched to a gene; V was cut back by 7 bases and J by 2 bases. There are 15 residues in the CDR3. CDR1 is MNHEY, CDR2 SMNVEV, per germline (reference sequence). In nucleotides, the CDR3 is TGTGCCAGCAAACCACCGGGACAGGCCTACAATGAGCAGTTCTTC. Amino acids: CASKPPGQAYNEQFF.

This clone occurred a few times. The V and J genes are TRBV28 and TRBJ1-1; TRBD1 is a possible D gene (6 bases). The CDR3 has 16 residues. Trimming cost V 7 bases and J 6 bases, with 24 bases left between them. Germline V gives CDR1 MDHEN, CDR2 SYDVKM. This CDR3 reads CASISRGWGGLAEAFF. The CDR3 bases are TGTGCCAGCATTTCCCGAGGTTGGGGGGGCTTGGCTGAAGCTTTCTTT.

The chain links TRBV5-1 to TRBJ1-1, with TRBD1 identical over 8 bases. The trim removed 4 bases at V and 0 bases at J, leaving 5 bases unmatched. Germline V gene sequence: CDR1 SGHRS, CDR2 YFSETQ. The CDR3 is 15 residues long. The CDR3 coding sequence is TGCGCCAGCAGCAAATCGACAGGGGTGAACACTGAAGCTTTCTTT. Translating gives CASSKSTGVNTEAFF. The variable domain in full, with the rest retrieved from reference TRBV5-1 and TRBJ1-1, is KAGVTQTPRYLIKTRGQQVTLSCSPISGHRSVSWYQQTPGQGLQFLFEYFSETQRNKGNFPGRFSGRQFSNSRSEMNVSTLELGDSALYLCASSKSTGVNTEAFFGQGTRLTVV.

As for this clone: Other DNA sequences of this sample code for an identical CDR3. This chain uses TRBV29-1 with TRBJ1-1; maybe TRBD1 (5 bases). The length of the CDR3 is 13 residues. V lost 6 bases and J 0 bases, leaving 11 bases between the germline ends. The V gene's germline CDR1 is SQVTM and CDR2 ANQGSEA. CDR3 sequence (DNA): TGCAGCGTCGAGGGACGGATGAACACTGAAGCTTTCTTT. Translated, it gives CSVEGRMNTEAFF.

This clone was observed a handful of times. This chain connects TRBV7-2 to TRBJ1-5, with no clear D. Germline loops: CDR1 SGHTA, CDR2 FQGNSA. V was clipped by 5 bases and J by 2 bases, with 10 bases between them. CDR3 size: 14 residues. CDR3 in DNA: TGTGCCAGCAGCAACCAGAGGGGCAATCAGCCCCAGCATTTT. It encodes CASSNQRGNQPQHF.

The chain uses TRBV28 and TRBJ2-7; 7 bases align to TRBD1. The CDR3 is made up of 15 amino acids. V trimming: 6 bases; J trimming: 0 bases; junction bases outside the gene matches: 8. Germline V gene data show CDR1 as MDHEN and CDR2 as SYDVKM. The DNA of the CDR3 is TGTGCCAGCAGACAGACAGGGATCAACTCCTACGAGCAGTACTTC. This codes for CASRQTGINSYEQYF.

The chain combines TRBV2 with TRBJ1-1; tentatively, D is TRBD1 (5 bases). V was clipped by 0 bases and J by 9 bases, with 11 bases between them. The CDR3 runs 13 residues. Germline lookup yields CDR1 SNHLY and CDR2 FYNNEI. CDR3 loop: CASSEAGQAKAFF. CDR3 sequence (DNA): TGTGCCAGCAGTGAAGCGGGGCAGGCTAAAGCTTTCTTT.

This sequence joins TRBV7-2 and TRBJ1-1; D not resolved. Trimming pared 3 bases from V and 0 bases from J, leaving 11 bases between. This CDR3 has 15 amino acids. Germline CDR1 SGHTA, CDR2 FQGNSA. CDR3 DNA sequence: TGTGCCAGCAGCTTTCCGGGCTTCATGAACACTGAAGCTTTCTTT. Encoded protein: CASSFPGFMNTEAFF.

The CDR3 DNA reads as TGTGCCAGCAGCCCCCCCGGACTAGCGGTAGAAGAGCAGTACTTC. It codes for CASSPPGLAVEEQYF. The chain uses TRBV27 and TRBJ2-7, with 10 bases that match TRBD2. The CDR3 spans 15 residues. The germline CDR1 and CDR2 sequences are MNHEY and SMNVEV (reference sequence). V trimming: 6 bases; J trimming: 7 bases; junction bases outside the gene matches: 12.

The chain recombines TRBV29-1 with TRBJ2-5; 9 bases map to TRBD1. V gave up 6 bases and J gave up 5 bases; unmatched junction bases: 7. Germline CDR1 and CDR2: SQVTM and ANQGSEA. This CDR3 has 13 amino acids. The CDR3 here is CSVLRGQGETQYF. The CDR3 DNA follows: TGCAGCGTCTTGAGGGGACAGGGTGAGACCCAGTACTTC.

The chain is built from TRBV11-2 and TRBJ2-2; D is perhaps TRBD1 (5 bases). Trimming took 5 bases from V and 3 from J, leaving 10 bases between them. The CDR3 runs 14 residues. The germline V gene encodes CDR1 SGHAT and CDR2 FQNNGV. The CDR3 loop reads CASSMGLDTGELFF. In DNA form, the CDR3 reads TGTGCCAGCAGCATGGGGCTCGACACCGGGGAGCTGTTTTTT.

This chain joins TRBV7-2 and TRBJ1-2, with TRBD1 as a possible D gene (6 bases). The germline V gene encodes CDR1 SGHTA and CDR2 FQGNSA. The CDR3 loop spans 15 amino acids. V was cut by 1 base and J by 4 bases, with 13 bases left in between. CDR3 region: CASSLDDRDIYGYTF. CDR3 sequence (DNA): TGTGCCAGCAGCTTAGACGACCGGGACATCTATGGCTACACCTTC.

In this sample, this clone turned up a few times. In nucleotides, the CDR3 is TGTGCCAGCAGTTTTAAGGACCAAGAGACCCAGTACTTC. This codes for CASSFKDQETQYF. The chain links TRBV28 to TRBJ2-5, with D unresolved. Per germline, CDR1 MDHEN and CDR2 SYDVKM. V was trimmed by 3 bases and J by 0 bases, leaving 5 bases between them. This CDR3 is built from 13 residues.